Listed below are T cell receptor beta chains from one sample, sequenced in a study of blood T cell repertoires in COVID-19. The table came from immunoSEQ multiplex PCR; TCRdb's copy has only in-frame clones and leaves some out. Counted here are over 200,000 clones, nearly 90% occurring once; the ten biggest clones make up 10% to 14%. Sequencing was carried out using PBMCs or T cells enriched from blood (not recorded which). These receptors were collected from a man between 25 and 39 years old who had recovered from COVID-19. Both conserved end residues are trimmed from each CDR3. A D gene is named only where the DNA matches it firmly. Expanded clones get a size class; other rows say once, few or many, or leave the size out.

CDR3 length	D gene	J gene	clone size	V gene	CDR3 protein
14	-	TRBJ1-5	-	TRBV4-3	ASSQDLWVARQPQH
12	TRBD1	TRBJ1-6	few	TRBV28	ASGGTVYNSPLH
9	-	TRBJ1-1	-	TRBV28	ASSLSRVAF
13	-	TRBJ2-3	once	TRBV7-9	ASSLYNRETDTQY
13	-	TRBJ1-4	-	TRBV7-2	ASSSGLGFGEKLF
10	-	TRBJ1-5	-	TRBV27	ASRSGNQPQH
15	TRBD2	TRBJ2-3	-	TRBV4-1	ASSQYPSGRGPDTQY
14	TRBD2	TRBJ2-7	-	TRBV28	ASTLGSGGFLYEQY
12	-	TRBJ1-1	-	TRBV28	ASSPPGQGKKAF
10	-	TRBJ2-3	-	TRBV5-1	ASSSFTDTQY
10	-	TRBJ2-7	-	TRBV5-1	ASSSAGYEQY
14	-	TRBJ1-1	-	TRBV4-1	ASSQVSDSLNTEAF
12	TRBD1	TRBJ1-2	-	TRBV4-1	ASRPGTGPYGYT
15	TRBD2	TRBJ2-3	-	TRBV19	ASSIGRTSGGGDTQY
11	-	TRBJ1-6	once	TRBV12-3/TRBV12-4	ASSVRGNSPLH